The rows below give T cell receptor beta chains drawn from one sample of a study of early T cells in non-severe SARS-CoV-2 infection. MiXCR was run by TCRdb on the 5' RACE reads, yielding one entry per CDR3 protein. The sample has 45,000 or so distinct CDR3 sequences, 5.5% to 6.5% seen once. The sample consisted of whole blood. Every receptor here comes from an adult who was a healthcare worker with PCR-confirmed SARS-CoV-2 infection or an uninfected control (not recorded which). Each CDR3 is given with its conserved first and last residue. A D gene is named only where the DNA matches it firmly. Clone size is not always given. Where it is, it says once, few, many or a class for expanded clones.

TRBJ2-7,many,NA,TRBV18,CASSPNSPPRPTSYEQYF,TGTGCCAGCTCACCAAACAGCCCCCCGAGGCCAACCTCCTACGAGCAGTACTTC
TRBJ1-2,NA,NA,TRBV7-9,CASSSVNYGYTF,TGTGCCAGCAGTTCCGTTAACTATGGCTACACCTTC
TRBJ2-2,few,NA,TRBV4-3,CASSQDSLRTNTGELFF,TGCGCCAGCAGCCAAGATTCACTCAGGACGAACACCGGGGAGCTGTTTTTT
TRBJ2-2,many,NA,TRBV10-1,CASSESKANTGELFF,TGCGCCAGCAGTGAGTCGAAAGCTAACACCGGGGAGCTGTTTTTT
TRBJ2-4,NA,NA,TRBV7-2,CTSSLKLGAKNIQYF,TGTACCAGCAGCCTCAAGTTAGGAGCCAAAAACATTCAGTACTTC
TRBJ1-1,few,NA,TRBV7-9,CASSSLSGGRRGTEAFF,TGTGCCAGCAGCTCCCTATCGGGAGGTAGGAGAGGGACTGAAGCTTTCTTT
TRBJ2-7,many,NA,TRBV11-2,CASSLGAGISSYEQYF,TGTGCCAGCAGCTTAGGGGCGGGAATAAGCTCCTACGAGCAGTACTTC
TRBJ2-5,NA,TRBD2,TRBV5-1,CASSYGTRGPQETQYF,TGCGCCAGCAGCTACGGGACTAGGGGCCCACAAGAGACCCAGTACTTC
TRBJ1-3,NA,NA,TRBV5-1,CASSLSGQNYGNTIYF,TGCGCCAGCAGCTTGTCTGGACAGAACTATGGAAACACCATATATTTT
TRBJ2-7,few,NA,TRBV12-3/TRBV12-4,CASIPRSYEQYF,TGTGCCAGCATCCCCCGCTCCTACGAGCAGTACTTC
TRBJ2-1,few,TRBD2,TRBV2,CATTDGLVTRNEQFF,TGTGCCACCACGGACGGACTAGTGACCCGCAATGAGCAGTTCTTC
TRBJ2-7,NA,TRBD1,TRBV11-3,CASSLRTGSSYEQYF,TGTGCCAGCAGCTTAAGGACAGGGAGCTCCTACGAGCAGTACTTC
TRBJ1-6,NA,NA,TRBV11-2,CASSFSPGFNSPLHF,TGTGCCAGCAGCTTCTCGCCAGGCTTTAATTCACCCCTCCACTTT
TRBJ1-2,few,NA,TRBV12-3/TRBV12-4,CASSFSTGNYGYTF,TGTGCCAGCAGTTTTTCCACGGGCAACTATGGCTACACCTTC
TRBJ2-7,many,NA,TRBV24-1,CATSEKGNAAYEQYF,TGTGCCACCAGTGAAAAGGGGAATGCGGCCTACGAGCAGTACTTC
TRBJ1-3,many,NA,TRBV5-4,CASRKNSGNTIYF,TGTGCCAGCCGCAAGAACTCTGGAAACACCATATATTTT
TRBJ1-5,NA,NA,TRBV12-3/TRBV12-4,CASSIRVVQPQHF,TGTGCCAGCAGTATCAGGGTAGTTCAGCCCCAGCATTTT
TRBJ1-2,few,NA,TRBV2,CARSYDGVYGYTF,TGTGCCAGATCGTATGACGGAGTCTATGGCTACACCTTC
TRBJ2-7,many,NA,TRBV6-1,CASSAVFQSYEQYF,TGTGCCAGCAGTGCGGTTTTTCAGAGCTACGAGCAGTACTTC
TRBJ1-4,many,NA,TRBV3-1,CASSLARAEKLFF,TGTGCCAGCAGCCTAGCCAGGGCTGAAAAACTGTTTTTT
TRBJ1-6,few,NA,TRBV12-3/TRBV12-4,CASSPRGKHSPLHF,TGTGCCAGCAGCCCCCGGGGTAAACATTCACCCCTCCACTTT
TRBJ2-5,many,NA,TRBV27,CASSLSEQETQYF,TGTGCCAGCAGTTTATCCGAGCAAGAGACCCAGTACTTC
TRBJ1-2,NA,NA,TRBV4-2,CASSQESFYGYTF,TGTGCCAGCAGCCAAGAGTCTTTCTATGGCTACACCTTC
TRBJ1-2,few,NA,TRBV5-1,CASSQGEEDGYTF,TGCGCCAGCAGTCAAGGGGAGGAGGATGGCTACACCTTC
TRBJ2-1,many,NA,TRBV12-3/TRBV12-4,CASSPRGLDFNEQFF,TGTGCCAGCAGTCCACGCGGGTTGGACTTCAATGAGCAGTTCTTC
TRBJ2-7,NA,NA,TRBV14,CASSLMGVGEQYF,TGTGCCAGCAGCTTGATGGGGGTCGGCGAGCAGTACTTC
TRBJ2-7,many,NA,TRBV14,CASSPQGFYEQYF,TGTGCCAGCAGCCCGCAGGGTTTTTACGAGCAGTACTTC
TRBJ2-3,many,NA,TRBV6-1,CASSGSLGGTDTQYF,TGTGCCAGCAGTGGTTCTCTGGGGGGCACAGATACGCAGTATTTT
TRBJ1-1,NA,NA,TRBV6-5,CASSYGEGTEAFF,TGTGCCAGCAGTTACGGAGAGGGCACTGAAGCTTTCTTT
TRBJ2-5,many,TRBD1,TRBV19,CASSEDRGRETQYF,TGTGCCAGTAGTGAAGACAGGGGACGCGAGACCCAGTACTTC
TRBJ2-7,NA,TRBD1,TRBV2,CASSNGQESSYEQYF,TGTGCCAGCAGCAATGGACAGGAGAGCTCCTACGAGCAGTACTTC
TRBJ1-1,many,NA,TRBV28,CASSFIRVSTEAFF,TGTGCCAGCAGTTTTATAAGGGTATCCACTGAAGCTTTCTTT
TRBJ1-5,few,NA,TRBV6-2/TRBV6-3,CASSYISNQPQHF,TGTGCCAGCAGTTACATCAGCAATCAGCCCCAGCATTTT
TRBJ2-5,few,NA,TRBV20-1,CSLRAPLAETQYF,TGCAGCCTACGGGCCCCATTGGCAGAGACCCAGTACTTC
TRBJ2-1,few,NA,TRBV18,CASSPLDEQFF,TGTGCCAGCTCACCACTCGATGAGCAGTTCTTC
TRBJ2-7,NA,NA,TRBV28,CASSLYSYEQYF,TGTGCCAGCAGTTTATACAGCTACGAGCAGTACTTC
TRBJ2-1,many,NA,TRBV12-3/TRBV12-4,CASSWGKEQFF,TGTGCCAGCAGTTGGGGGAAAGAGCAGTTCTTC
TRBJ1-2,few,NA,TRBV2,CASSGSTGNYGYTF,TGTGCCAGCAGTGGGTCAACAGGCAACTATGGCTACACCTTC
TRBJ2-3,few,TRBD1,TRBV12-3/TRBV12-4,CASSLVTGAGTDTQYF,TGTGCCAGCAGCCTCGTGACAGGGGCGGGCACAGATACGCAGTATTTT
TRBJ2-5,NA,TRBD2,TRBV12-3/TRBV12-4,CASSHGTSGIQETQYF,TGTGCCAGCAGCCATGGGACTAGCGGGATCCAAGAGACCCAGTACTTC
TRBJ2-3,NA,NA,TRBV7-9,CASSSSLTAPDTQYF,TGTGCCAGCAGCTCATCCTTGACAGCCCCAGATACGCAGTATTTT
TRBJ2-7,many,TRBD1,TRBV6-5,CASSSLDRGREQYF,TGTGCCAGCAGTTCCCTGGACAGGGGGCGAGAGCAGTACTTC
TRBJ2-7,NA,NA,TRBV2,CASRASSYEQYF,TGCGCCAGCAGGGCGAGCTCCTACGAGCAGTACTTC
TRBJ2-5,many,TRBD2,TRBV28,CASSFLAGSRQETQYF,TGTGCCAGCAGTTTTCTAGCGGGGTCCCGCCAAGAGACCCAGTACTTC
TRBJ2-2,many,NA,TRBV3-1,CASSQDALIRTGELFF,TGTGCCAGCAGCCAGGACGCCTTGATTAGAACCGGGGAGCTGTTTTTT
TRBJ1-1,NA,NA,TRBV7-2,CASSSVSTGAFF,TGTGCCAGCAGCTCCGTGTCTACGGGAGCTTTCTTT
TRBJ1-1,NA,NA,TRBV29-1,CSVASGNTEAFF,TGCAGCGTTGCCTCAGGGAACACTGAAGCTTTCTTT
TRBJ2-5,few,NA,TRBV12-3/TRBV12-4,CASTPAGRGQETQYF,TGTGCCAGCACCCCGGCGGGAAGGGGACAAGAGACCCAGTACTTC
TRBJ1-1,few,NA,TRBV4-1,CASSQDRLLGTEAFF,TGCGCCAGCAGCCAAGACAGACTCTTGGGAACTGAAGCTTTCTTT